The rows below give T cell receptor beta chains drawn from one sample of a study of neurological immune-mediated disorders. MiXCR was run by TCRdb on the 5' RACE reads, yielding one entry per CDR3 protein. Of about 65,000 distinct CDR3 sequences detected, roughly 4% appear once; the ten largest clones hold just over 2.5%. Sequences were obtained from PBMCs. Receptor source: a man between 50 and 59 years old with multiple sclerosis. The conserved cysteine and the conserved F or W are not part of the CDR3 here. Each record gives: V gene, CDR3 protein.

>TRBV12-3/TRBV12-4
ASRGDRGRIPSTDTQY
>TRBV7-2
ASSYFASGGNTIY
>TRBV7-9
ASSHRVTNTEAF
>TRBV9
ASSPRSGIMNTEAF
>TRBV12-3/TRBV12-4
ASSFRTSGLSTDMQY
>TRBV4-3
ASSLAAQRGDHYNEQF
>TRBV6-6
ASMNGNTEAF
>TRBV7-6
SSGRVGGVSTDTQY
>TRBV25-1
ASRAHYEQY
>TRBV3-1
ASSQTSGGVYEQF
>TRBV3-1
ASSQAGGLGEQF
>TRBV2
ASIRHNEQF
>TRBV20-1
SAIMGVNTEAF
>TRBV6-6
ASSYSRVYNEQF
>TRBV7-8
ASSPVVGRALFRELF
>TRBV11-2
ASSYLTGYGYT
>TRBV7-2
ASTQLTSGGAELF
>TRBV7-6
ASSLRVGPTDTQY
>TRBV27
ASSLIGRGRDYGYT
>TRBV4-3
ASSARMGNSPLN
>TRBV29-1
SVAQDSNQPQH
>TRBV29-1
SVGQSRSGEQY
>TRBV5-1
ASSLDNRDQPQH
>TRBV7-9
ASSLDGAEAF
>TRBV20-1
SWDYTDTQY
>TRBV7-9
ASRPDRVGGEQF
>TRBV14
ASSLLDRPNTEAF
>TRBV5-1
ASSFTDRGPETQY
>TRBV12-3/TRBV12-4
ASTSGPTQPQH
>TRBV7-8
ASSPYWDIQY
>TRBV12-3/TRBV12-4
ASSLKGARGSPLN
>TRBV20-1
SAGRDTNYGYT
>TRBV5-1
ASSLPEKYDEQY
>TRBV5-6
ASSLVRGVTYNSPLY
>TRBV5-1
ASSLGGWLEAF
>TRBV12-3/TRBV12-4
ASSLSPANTIY
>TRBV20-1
SASMGSQPQH
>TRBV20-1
SARGNRQGFPTGELF
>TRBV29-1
SVGDRHNEQF
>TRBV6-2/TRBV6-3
ASSRQGATEAF
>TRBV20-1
STHRTGGADGYT
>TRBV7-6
ASSSGTVSIGSGNTIY
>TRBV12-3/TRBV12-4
ASSPSSGEGGYEQY
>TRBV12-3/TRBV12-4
ASTRTRADTGELF
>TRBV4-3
ASSQDGYYTEAF
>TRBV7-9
ASTTTENYGYT
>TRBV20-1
SAQTRREGNTIY
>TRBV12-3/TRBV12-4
ASSWANQPQH